The clone carrying this T cell receptor beta chain has only a few counts. The antigen is not known. This entry comes from a study of T cell repertoires in cytomegalovirus infection. Across the whole study: Through public TCR beta signatures, both CMV infection and matching HLA type were indicated. Findings and limits, study-wide: Individuals carrying CMV plus the relevant HLA were identified by cumulative frequency of public TCR beta families. Clonotypes of TCR beta that were HLA-C-restricted and CMV-specific dominated the ex vivo response.

Germline V gene sequence: CDR1 MDHEN, CDR2 SYDVKM. This CDR3 has 15 residues. The V gene end was trimmed by 6 bases and the J gene end by 7 bases; junction bases not matched to a gene: 10. TCRdb passed the reads through MiXCR, listing each CDR3 protein once. This sample carries some 680,000 distinct CDR3 sequences, approximately 34% of them seen once, and the ten largest clones take about 2.8%. This TCR was recovered from a human donor in good health (CMV status not recorded). Some clones in this sample may be carry-over from other donors' samples. Sample: PBMCs. The J gene is TRBJ2-2, the V gene TRBV28, with TRBD1 matching over 8 bases. CDR3 DNA sequence: TGTGCCAGCAGCCGAAGCAGGGGGCAGGGCGGGGAGCTGTTTTTT. This gives the protein CASSRSRGQGGELFF.